This entry is about one T cell receptor beta chain. Its antigen target is currently unknown. Base-call qualities are not available, and no considerably larger clone is one nucleotide away. Library preparation used the immunoSEQ multiplex PCR assay. In TCRdb, the immuneACCESS table is reduced to in-frame sequences with V and J assigned. These tables do not hold every clone; where another copy was compared, an unresolved V gene accounts for under half, and the others remain unexplained. Across this sample there are about 21,000 clones, with 86% seen only once. Roughly 4.4% of the sample is taken by the ten largest. As encoded in the germline V gene, CDR1 is MDHEN while CDR2 is SYDVKM. The CDR3 spans 12 residues, from the cysteine through the phenylalanine. Solely the CDR3 DNA is kept, with 36 bases framed from the first base. V loses 6 bases of germline sequence and J loses 2 bases, and the interval between the two ends is 8 bases.

Because repertoires were sampled repeatedly during chemoradiotherapy, clonal expansion in the tumor microenvironment could be followed. These data belong to a study of chemoradiotherapy in HPV16-positive cancers (dated by TCRdb to between 2020 and 2023). Broadly, across the study: Candidate HPV-specific T-cell clones and common TCR motifs were defined by functional T-cell assays performed on cells from two HPV16-positive patients. The study asked whether T-cell immunity against the HPV oncoproteins E6 and E7 changes during chemoradiotherapy and whether it affects survival. The candidate HPV-specific TCRs and motifs were then tracked in TCR repertoires from 86 patients with HPV-related cancers. What the research found in general, with its limitations: Expansion of candidate HPV-specific clones and E7-related TCR motifs was observed in the tumor microenvironment during treatment, whereas no such expansion was observed for non-HPV-specific T cells. Among HPV16-positive patients, expansion of HPV-responsive T cells during chemoradiotherapy was associated with better recurrence-free survival. The functional definition of HPV-specific T cells was derived from only two HPV16-positive patients, and the survival association was reported for HPV16-positive patients.

The sequence derives from a human donor with HPV-associated anogenital cancer. Sample: blood, taken from a patient who underwent chemoradiotherapy. The sequence is built from TRBV28 and TRBJ2-7; possibly the D gene is TRBD2, per 5 matching bases. The nucleotides read TGTGCCAGCAGGGAGGAAACCTACGAGCAGTACTTC. It translates to CASREETYEQYF.